This is a list of T cell receptor beta chains from one sample in a study of shared clonotypes between healthy human individuals. Data came from immunoSEQ multiplex PCR; TCRdb stores just in-frame clones and leaves some out. The sample carries around 550,000 clones, about 95% recorded once. Sample: naive CD4+ T cells sorted from blood. All receptors derive from a woman in her 30s in good health. Both conserved end residues are part of each CDR3. The D gene is left open where the match is weak.

j_call | v_call | cdr3_length | d_call | cdr3_aa
TRBJ2-3 | TRBV7-6 | 16 | TRBD2 | CASSLGVAGSTDTQYF
TRBJ2-7 | TRBV18 | 16 | NA | CASSPPLGLASYEQYF
TRBJ1-2 | TRBV29-1 | 11 | NA | CSVGQDYGYTF
TRBJ2-1 | TRBV4-1 | 17 | TRBD1 | CASSPRGNRGQGNEQFF
TRBJ2-5 | TRBV11-3 | 15 | TRBD2 | CASSLTGLAEETQYF
TRBJ2-3 | TRBV18 | 14 | TRBD2 | CASSLEREWDTQYF
TRBJ1-2 | TRBV2 | 12 | NA | CASRVQGGGYTF
TRBJ2-3 | TRBV19 | 16 | NA | CASSIGGKPRTDTQYF
TRBJ2-1 | TRBV5-1 | 14 | NA | CASGVPQSEGEQFF
TRBJ1-1 | TRBV7-9 | 13 | TRBD1 | CASSFDRVTEAFF
TRBJ2-1 | TRBV19 | 14 | NA | CASSVKGVYNEQFF
TRBJ1-4 | TRBV9 | 16 | NA | CASSVSPEGQTEKLFF
TRBJ2-1 | TRBV27 | 13 | NA | CASKEPLYNEQFF
TRBJ1-2 | TRBV28 | 9 | TRBD1 | CGSGTGITF
TRBJ1-2 | TRBV28 | 12 | NA | CASRLGNYGYTF
TRBJ2-3 | TRBV7-9 | 13 | NA | CASSKIGTDTQYF
TRBJ2-3 | TRBV7-3 | 16 | TRBD2 | CASSLGLLAEADTQYF
TRBJ2-7 | TRBV5-4 | 15 | NA | CASSSGTGGGDEQYF
TRBJ2-5 | TRBV28 | 16 | TRBD2 | CASSSGLAEQQETQYF
TRBJ1-2 | TRBV7-3 | 15 | NA | CASSPTGGQGYGYTF